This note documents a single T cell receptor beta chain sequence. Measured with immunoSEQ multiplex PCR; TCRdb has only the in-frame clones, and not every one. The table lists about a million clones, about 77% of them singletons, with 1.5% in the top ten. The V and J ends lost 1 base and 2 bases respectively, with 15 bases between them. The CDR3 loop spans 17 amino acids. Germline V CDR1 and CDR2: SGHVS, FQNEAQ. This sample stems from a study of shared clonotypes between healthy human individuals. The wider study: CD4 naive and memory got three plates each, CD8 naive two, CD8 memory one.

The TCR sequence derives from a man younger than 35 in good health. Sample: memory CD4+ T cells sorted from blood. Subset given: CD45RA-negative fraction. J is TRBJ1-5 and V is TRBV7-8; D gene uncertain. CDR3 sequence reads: CASSLGVSGKGNQPQHF. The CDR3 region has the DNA TGTGCCAGCAGCTTAGGGGTCTCGGGTAAAGGCAATCAGCCCCAGCATTTT.